What follows are 9 T cell receptor beta chains derived from one specimen sequenced in a study of cytomegalovirus exposure and HLA in healthy donors. Both 60 Vbeta primers and 13 Jbeta primers went into the PCR. Clones were sequenced by immunoSEQ multiplex PCR, and TCRdb holds only the in-frame ones, with some missing. The table shows fewer than 180,000 clones, with 70% to 80% occurring only once. The sample taken for sequencing was PBMCs. The receptors were gathered from a man in his fifties or sixties in good health and CMV-seropositive.

V is TRBV19 and J is TRBJ2-2; tentative D call: TRBD1 (5 bases). CDR3 size: 13 residues. The germline V gene encodes CDR1 LNHDA and CDR2 SQIVND (reference sequence). V shed 3 bases and J shed 7 bases, with 9 bases lying between them. CDR3 loop: CASSIPRVGELFF. Written as DNA, the CDR3 is TGTGCCAGTAGTATTCCCAGGGTCGGGGAGCTGTTTTTT.

The chain carries TRBV13 and TRBJ2-3; 14 bases map to TRBD2. The CDR3 has 14 amino acids. Germline V gene data show CDR1 as PRHDT and CDR2 as FYEKMQ (reference sequence). V shed 6 bases, J shed 5 bases, and the junction held 1 base outside the gene matches. In nucleotides, the CDR3 is TGTGCCAGCAGGACTAGCGGGAGGGAAGATACGCAGTATTTT. Residues: CASRTSGREDTQYF. The full variable domain, its missing parts supplied by reference TRBV13 and TRBJ2-3, is AAGVIQSPRHLIKEKRETATLKCYPIPRHDTVYWYQQGPGQDPQFLISFYEKMQSDKGSIPDRFSAQQFSDYHSELNMSSLELGDSALYFCASRTSGREDTQYFGPGTRLTVL.

This rearrangement joins TRBV28 to TRBJ2-5, with TRBD2 matching 10 bases. Matching the DNA end better, TRBJ2-7 makes the J call doubtful. CDR3 size: 13 residues. Germline assignment: CDR1 MDHEN and CDR2 SYDVKM. The CDR3 spells CASTVTSGNEQYF. The CDR3 DNA reads TGTGCCAGCACCGTAACTAGCGGGAACGAGCAGTACTTC.

The chain carries TRBV19 and TRBJ2-1; 10 bases map to TRBD2. The V gene end was trimmed by 10 bases and the J gene end by 4 bases; junction bases not matched to a gene: 4. CDR1 is LNHDA and CDR2 is SQIVND in the germline V gene (reference sequence). This CDR3 contains 13 residues. CDR3 residues: CATQREGYNEQFF. CDR3 nucleotides: TGTGCCACCCAGCGGGAGGGATACAATGAGCAGTTCTTC.

The genes are TRBV5-1 and TRBJ2-5, with TRBD2 matching over 15 bases. The CDR3 runs to 18 residues. With V trimmed by 0 bases and J by 0 bases, 3 bases remained unmatched. Germline V gene data show CDR1 as SGHRS and CDR2 as YFSETQ. The CDR3 sequence is CASSLAGTSGGYQETQYF. The CDR3 bases are TGCGCCAGCAGCTTGGCAGGGACTAGCGGGGGGTACCAAGAGACCCAGTACTTC.

The chain has TRBV9 and TRBJ1-1; 8 nucleotides match TRBD1. Germline V gene data show CDR1 as SGDLS and CDR2 as YYNGEE. Losses at the gene ends were 3 bases for V and 1 base for J; bases not matched to a gene: 5. CDR3 size: 15 residues. For the CDR3, the DNA is TGTGCCAGCAGCGCCCATGGACAGGGGAACACTGAAGCTTTCTTT. Translated, it gives CASSAHGQGNTEAFF. Variable domain in full (rest from reference TRBV9 and TRBJ1-1): DSGVTQTPKHLITATGQRVTLRCSPRSGDLSVYWYQQSLDQGLQFLIQYYNGEERAKGNILERFSAQQFPDLHSELNLSSLELGDSALYFCASSAHGQGNTEAFFGQGTRLTVV.

This rearrangement joins TRBV7-9 to TRBJ2-7, with 8 bases matching TRBD2. CDR1 and CDR2 from the germline V gene are SEHNR and FQNEAQ (reference sequence). The CDR3 totals 14 residues. V lost 5 bases and J lost 5; bases outside the gene matches: 8. CDR3 in DNA: TGTGCCAGCAGCCTACCGGGACTAGGGAACGAGCAGTACTTC. Its translation is CASSLPGLGNEQYF. The complete variable domain, with remaining parts taken from reference TRBV7-9 and TRBJ2-7, reads DTGVSQNPRHKITKRGQNVTFRCDPISEHNRLYWYRQTLGQGPEFLTYFQNEAQLEKSRLLSDRFSAERPKGSFSTLEIQRTEQGDSAMYLCASSLPGLGNEQYFGPGTRLTVT.

V usage is TRBV7-2 and J usage is TRBJ1-6; 7 nucleotides agree with TRBD1. The CDR3 length is 14 residues. CDR1 and CDR2 from the germline V gene are SGHTA and FQGNSA. V was clipped by 2 bases and J by 8 bases; unmatched bases: 3. The CDR3 sequence: CASSLRQGDSPLHF. The CDR3 DNA follows: TGTGCCAGCAGCTTAAGACAGGGTGATTCACCCCTCCACTTT.

V and J are TRBV7-8 and TRBJ2-7, with 7 nucleotides matching TRBD1. CDR3 size: 14 residues. V trimming: 4 bases; J trimming: 4 bases; junction bases outside the gene matches: 7. From germline, CDR1 is SGHVS and CDR2 FQNEAQ. In DNA form, the CDR3 reads TGTGCCAGCAGCTCACAGGGGAAGGGGTACGAGCAGTACTTC. It yields the protein CASSSQGKGYEQYF.